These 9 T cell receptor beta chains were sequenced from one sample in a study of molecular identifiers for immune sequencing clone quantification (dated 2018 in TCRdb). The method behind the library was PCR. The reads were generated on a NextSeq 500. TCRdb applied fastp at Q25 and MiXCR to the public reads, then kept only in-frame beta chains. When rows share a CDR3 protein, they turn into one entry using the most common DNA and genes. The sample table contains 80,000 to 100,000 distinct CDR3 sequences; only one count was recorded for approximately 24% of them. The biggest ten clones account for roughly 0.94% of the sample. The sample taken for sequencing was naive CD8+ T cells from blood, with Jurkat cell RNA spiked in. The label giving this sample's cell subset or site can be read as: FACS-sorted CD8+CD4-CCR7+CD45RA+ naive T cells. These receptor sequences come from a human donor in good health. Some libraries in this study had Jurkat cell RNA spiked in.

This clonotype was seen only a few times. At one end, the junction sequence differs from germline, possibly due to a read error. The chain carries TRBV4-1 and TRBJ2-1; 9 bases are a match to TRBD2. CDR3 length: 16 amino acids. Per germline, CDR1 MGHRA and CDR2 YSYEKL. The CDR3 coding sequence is TGCGCCAGCAGCCAAGGAGGCGGGGGGGCAGTTAATGAGCGGTTCTTC. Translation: CASSQGGGGAVNERFF.

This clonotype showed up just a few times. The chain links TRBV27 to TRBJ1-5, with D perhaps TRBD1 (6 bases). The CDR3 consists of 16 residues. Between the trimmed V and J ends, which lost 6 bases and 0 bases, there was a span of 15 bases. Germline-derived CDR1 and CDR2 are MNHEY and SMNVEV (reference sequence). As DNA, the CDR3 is TGTGCCAGCAGACCCTACCTGGACAGTAGCAATCAGCCCCAGCATTTT. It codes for CASRPYLDSSNQPQHF.

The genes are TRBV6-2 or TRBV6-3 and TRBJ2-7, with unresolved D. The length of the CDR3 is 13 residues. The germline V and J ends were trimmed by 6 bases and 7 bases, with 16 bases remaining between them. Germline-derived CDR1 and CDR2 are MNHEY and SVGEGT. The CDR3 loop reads CASSIVGTPEQYF. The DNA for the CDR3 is TGTGCCAGCAGCATTGTCGGAACACCTGAGCAGTACTTC.

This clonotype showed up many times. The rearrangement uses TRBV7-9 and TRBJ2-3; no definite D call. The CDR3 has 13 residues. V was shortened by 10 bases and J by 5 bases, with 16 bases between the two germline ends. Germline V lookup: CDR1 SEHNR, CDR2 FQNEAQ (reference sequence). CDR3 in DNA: TGTGCCACCACTTTTTGGAGCGAAGATACGCAGTATTTT. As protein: CATTFWSEDTQYF.

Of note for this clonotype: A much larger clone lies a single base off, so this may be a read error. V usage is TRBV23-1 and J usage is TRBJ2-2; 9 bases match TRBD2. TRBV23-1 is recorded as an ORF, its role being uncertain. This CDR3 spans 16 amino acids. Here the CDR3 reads CANSQGSGGCTGELFF. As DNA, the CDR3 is TGCGCCAACAGTCAGGGTAGCGGGGGTTGCACCGGGGAGCTGTTTTTT.

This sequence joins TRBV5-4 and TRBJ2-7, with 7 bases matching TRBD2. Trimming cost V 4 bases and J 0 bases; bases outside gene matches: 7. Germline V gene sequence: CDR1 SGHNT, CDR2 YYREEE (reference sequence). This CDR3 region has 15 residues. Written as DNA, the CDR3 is TGTGCCAGCAGCCAGGGCGGCGGGAGCTCCTACGAGCAGTACTTC. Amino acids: CASSQGGGSSYEQYF.

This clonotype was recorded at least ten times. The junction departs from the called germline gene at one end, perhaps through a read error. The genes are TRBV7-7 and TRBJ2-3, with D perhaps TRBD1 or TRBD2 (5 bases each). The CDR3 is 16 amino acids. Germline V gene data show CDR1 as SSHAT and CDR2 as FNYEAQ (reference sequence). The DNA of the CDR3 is TGTGCTAGCAGCTTCATGCCGGGACCGACATCGGATACGCAGTATTTT. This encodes CASSFMPGPTSDTQYF.

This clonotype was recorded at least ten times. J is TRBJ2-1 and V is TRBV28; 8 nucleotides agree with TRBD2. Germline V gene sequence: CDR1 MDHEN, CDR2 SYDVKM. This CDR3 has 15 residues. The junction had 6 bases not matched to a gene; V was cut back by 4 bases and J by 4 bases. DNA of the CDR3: TGTGCCAGCAGTTCCCTAGCGGGCCTATACAATGAGCAGTTCTTC. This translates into CASSSLAGLYNEQFF.

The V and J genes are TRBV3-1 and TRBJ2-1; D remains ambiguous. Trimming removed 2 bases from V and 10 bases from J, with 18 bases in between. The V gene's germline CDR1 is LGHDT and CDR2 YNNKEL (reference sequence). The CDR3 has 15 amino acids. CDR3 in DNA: TGTGCCAGCAGCCAAAGTCCCCTCCTGGCGGAGGAGCAGTTCTTC. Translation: CASSQSPLLAEEQFF.